This T cell receptor (beta chain) was found in a study of cytomegalovirus exposure and HLA in healthy donors. As for this clone: What it recognizes is unknown.

Healthy bone marrow donors made up the donors. The PCR was carried out with 60 Vbeta primers and 13 Jbeta primers. Produced via immunoSEQ multiplex PCR; TCRdb's table is partial and in-frame only. Here the sample spans fewer than 250,000 clones, 76% being singletons. Study conclusions and caveats: Common viral pathogens (according to a later analysis) appeared linked to several of the most significant clusters.

Looked up from germline, CDR1 is ENHRY and CDR2 is SYGVKD. J lost 1 base, V lost 10 bases, and 6 bases had no gene match. CDR3 size: 13 residues. The clonotype was recovered from a man between 18 and 29 years old in good health and CMV-seronegative. The sample consisted of PBMCs. The chain recombines TRBV10-3 with TRBJ2-5; 7 bases are a match to TRBD1. The CDR3 nucleotides read TGTGCCACCACGGGACAGTTCCAAGAGACCCAGTACTTC. Translation gives CATTGQFQETQYF.